The next 30 T cell receptor beta chains were all read from a single sample in a study of T cells in Graves' hyperthyroidism and ophthalmopathy. Amplification of TCR beta CDR3 regions was performed using RNA transcripts as template. TCR CDR3 underwent first-round RT-PCR with the HTBI primer set. TCRdb recomputed calls from the multiplex PCR reads with MiXCR, one row per CDR3 protein. This sample carries roughly 350,000 distinct CDR3 sequences, about 14% of them seen once, and the ten largest clones take around 20%. Sequencing used blood. These receptors all come from a young woman with Graves' ophthalmopathy.

This clonotype was recorded many times. J is TRBJ1-4 and V is TRBV2, with 8 bases that match TRBD1. The germline V gene encodes CDR1 SNHLY and CDR2 FYNNEI. The CDR3 spans 13 residues. V shed 8 bases, J shed 7 bases, and the junction held 6 bases outside the gene matches. CDR3 in DNA: TGTGCCAGCCTCGGACAGGGTAGTGAAAAACTGTTTTTT. This codes for CASLGQGSEKLFF.

This clonotype was seen more than once but under ten times. The gene calls are TRBV14 and TRBJ1-1, with D perhaps matching TRBD1 (5 bases). This CDR3 region has 12 residues. Looked up from germline, CDR1 is SGHDN and CDR2 is FVKESK. With 0 bases removed from V and 6 bases from J, the gap between germline ends came to 5 bases. The CDR3 sequence: CASSQDRAEAFF. The CDR3 DNA reads TGTGCCAGCAGCCAAGACAGGGCTGAAGCTTTCTTT.

This clonotype was detected a few times. This may be a read error, as it is one base from a much larger clone. The V and J genes are TRBV20-1 and TRBJ1-4, with TRBD1 as a possible D gene (5 bases). Germline CDR1 and CDR2: DFQATT and SNEGSKA (reference sequence). Trimming pared 3 bases from V and 7 bases from J, leaving 18 bases between. CDR3 length: 15 amino acids. The CDR3, as DNA: TGCAGTGCTAGGGGGCAGGGATTCGTGGTTGAAAAACTGTTTTTT. It is translated as CSARGQGFVVEKLFF.

This clonotype has ten or more counts. V usage is TRBV12-3 or TRBV12-4 and J usage is TRBJ2-3; 8 bases align to TRBD1. This CDR3 has 13 amino acids. V gave up 8 bases and J gave up 3 bases; unmatched junction bases: 4. In DNA form, the CDR3 reads TGTGCCAGCTTAAACAGGGGGACAGATACGCAGTATTTT. This gives the protein CASLNRGTDTQYF.

On this clonotype: A single base separates this from a much larger clone, so it may be a read error. The rearrangement links TRBV29-1 to TRBJ1-1; no firm D call. Germline values: CDR1 SQVTM, CDR2 ANQGSEA. V was clipped by 3 bases and J by 3 bases, with 17 bases between them. CDR3 size: 15 residues. The CDR3 region is CSVEGTRLSDTEAFF. The CDR3 DNA reads TGCAGCGTTGAGGGCACCAGGCTTTCCGACACTGAAGCTTTCTTT.

The chain combines TRBV7-9 with TRBJ1-1; no firm D call. The V end was cut by 7 bases, the J end by 1 base, with 10 bases between. Germline values: CDR1 SEHNR, CDR2 FQNEAQ (reference sequence). This CDR3 comprises 13 residues. The CDR3 DNA follows: TGTGCCAGCACCTCCTCTGGGAACACTGAAGCTTTCTTT. Translating it yields CASTSSGNTEAFF.

This clonotype has a count of ten or more. The V gene is TRBV28, the J gene TRBJ1-6; no clear D. In germline, CDR1 is MDHEN, CDR2 SYDVKM. CDR3 size: 14 residues. Trimming took off 1 base at V and 7 bases at J, with 8 bases between the two ends. As DNA, the CDR3 is TGTGCCAGCAGTTTATCGCAGTGGAATTCACCCCTCCACTTT. Translating gives CASSLSQWNSPLHF.

In this sample, this clonotype turned up many times. This chain uses TRBV29-1 with TRBJ1-1; 7 bases line up with TRBD1. Germline-derived CDR1 and CDR2 are SQVTM and ANQGSEA. CDR3 length: 16 amino acids. With 1 base clipped from V and 4 bases from J, the junction kept 12 bases outside the gene matches. For the CDR3, the DNA is TGCAGCGTTGAAGTCCCCCTTAGCAGGGGGGCCACTGAAGCTTTCTTT. As protein: CSVEVPLSRGATEAFF.

This clonotype has at least ten counts. The chain has TRBV20-1 and TRBJ1-6; D is ambiguous. CDR1 DFQATT and CDR2 SNEGSKA come from the germline V gene (reference sequence). The CDR3 loop spans 15 amino acids. V gave up 3 bases and J gave up 2 bases, with 11 bases separating them. The CDR3, as DNA: TGCAGTGCTAGGGCCGTGGAGACCTATAATTCACCCCTCCACTTT. As protein: CSARAVETYNSPLHF.

This clonotype came up many times. The chain employs TRBV5-1 and TRBJ2-5, with a weak D call TRBD1 (6 bases). CDR1 SGHRS and CDR2 YFSETQ come from the germline V gene. V lost 4 bases, J lost 6 bases, and 19 bases lay in between. The CDR3 runs 15 residues. The chain's CDR3 is CASSTIGQKGKTQYF. In DNA, the CDR3 is TGCGCCAGCAGCACGATAGGACAGAAAGGAAAGACCCAGTACTTC.

V and J are TRBV2 and TRBJ2-2, with D possibly TRBD2 on 6 matching bases. V was trimmed by 7 bases and J by 5 bases, leaving 17 bases between them. The length of the CDR3 is 15 residues. The germline V gene encodes CDR1 SNHLY and CDR2 FYNNEI. The CDR3, as DNA: TGTGCCAGCAAAATCGAGGGAGGAGGTACCGGGGAGCTGTTTTTT. Its protein product is CASKIEGGGTGELFF.

This clonotype was observed many times. This chain uses TRBV12-3 or TRBV12-4 with TRBJ2-7, with D perhaps TRBD2 (6 bases). The V end was cut by 5 bases, the J end by 6 bases, with 14 bases between. The CDR3 has 13 residues. The chain's CDR3 is CASSRGLFGEQYF. CDR3 DNA: TGTGCCAGCAGTAGGGGACTGTTCGGCGAGCAGTACTTC.

This clonotype showed up many times. The rearrangement links TRBV20-1 to TRBJ2-7; 9 bases match TRBD1. The length of the CDR3 is 14 residues. The junction had 9 bases not matched to a gene; V was cut back by 6 bases and J by 3 bases. Germline V gives CDR1 DFQATT, CDR2 SNEGSKA (reference sequence). The CDR3 DNA is TGCAGTGCCAGGCCGGGACAGGGACTCTACGAGCAGTACTTC. Its translation is CSARPGQGLYEQYF.

The sample holds many counts of this clonotype. The chain has TRBV10-3 and TRBJ2-1; 16 bases align to TRBD2. The CDR3 contains 20 residues. From germline, CDR1 is ENHRY and CDR2 SYGVKD. Trimming cost V 0 bases and J 9 bases; bases outside gene matches: 14. CDR3 sequence reads: CAISESNLLGLAGGRSEQFF. CDR3 DNA sequence: TGTGCCATCAGTGAGTCGAATTTGCTGGGACTAGCGGGGGGGCGGAGTGAGCAGTTCTTC.

The rearrangement uses TRBV24-1 and TRBJ1-3; D gene ambiguous. Germline CDR1 and CDR2: KGHDR and SFDVKD. V was pared by 3 bases and J by 4 bases, with 9 bases between. There are 14 residues in the CDR3. The CDR3 bases are TGTGCCACCAGTGATGGCCGGGCGGGAAACACCATATATTTT. Amino acids: CATSDGRAGNTIYF.

The chain recombines TRBV27 with TRBJ1-6, with 7 bases fitting TRBD1. The germline CDR1 and CDR2 sequences are MNHEY and SMNVEV (reference sequence). The junction had 6 bases not matched to a gene; V was cut back by 1 base and J by 0 bases. This CDR3 has 18 residues. CDR3 sequence reads: CASSLWGQSSSYNSPLHF. CDR3 DNA: TGTGCCAGCAGTTTATGGGGACAGTCAAGCTCCTATAATTCACCCCTCCACTTT.

This clonotype occurred many times. This chain joins TRBV28 and TRBJ2-7; tentatively, D is TRBD2 (5 bases). CDR3 size: 14 residues. Trimming shortened V by 4 bases and J by 3 bases, and 13 bases separated the two germline ends. The germline CDR1 and CDR2 sequences are MDHEN and SYDVKM. The CDR3, as DNA: TGTGCCAGCAGTTACAACGGGGTCCACTACGAGCAGTACTTC. It encodes CASSYNGVHYEQYF. Filled out from reference TRBV28 and TRBJ2-7, the complete variable domain reads DVKVTQSSRYLVKRTGEKVFLECVQDMDHENMFWYRQDPGLGLRLIYFSYDVKMKEKGDIPEGYSVSREKKERFSLILESASTNQTSMYLCASSYNGVHYEQYFGPGTRLTVT.

The chain has TRBV5-4 and TRBJ1-5; 11 bases map to TRBD1. The V gene end was trimmed by 5 bases and the J gene end by 7 bases; junction bases not matched to a gene: 11. The CDR3 has 16 amino acids. Germline V gives CDR1 SGHNT, CDR2 YYREEE (reference sequence). CDR3 loop: CASRASDRGLGQPQHF. The CDR3, as DNA: TGTGCCAGCAGAGCGTCGGACAGGGGGCTCGGGCAGCCCCAGCATTTT. Using reference TRBV5-4 and TRBJ1-5 for the parts outside the CDR3, the full variable domain is ETGVTQSPTHLIKTRGQQVTLRCSSQSGHNTVSWYQQALGQGPQFIFQYYREEENGRGNFPPRFSGLQFPNYSSELNVNALELDDSALYLCASRASDRGLGQPQHFGDGTRLSIL.

This clonotype has ten or more counts. The V call is TRBV11-2, the J call TRBJ2-5, with 13 bases lining up with TRBD2. The CDR3 totals 16 residues. V shed 0 bases and J 2 bases; nucleotides not matched to a gene: 0. Germline lookup yields CDR1 SGHAT and CDR2 FQNNGV. CDR3 amino acids: CASSLELAGGQETQYF. The CDR3 DNA follows: TGTGCCAGCAGCTTAGAACTAGCGGGGGGGCAAGAGACCCAGTACTTC.

This clonotype was recorded at least ten times. This sequence joins TRBV6-1 and TRBJ1-3; tentative D call: TRBD1 (6 bases). CDR1 and CDR2 from the germline V gene are MNHNS and SASEGT. Between the trimmed V and J ends, which lost 8 bases and 3 bases, there was a span of 17 bases. This CDR3 has 15 residues. Here the CDR3 reads CASVTEGGVGNTIYF. In DNA form, the CDR3 reads TGTGCCAGCGTTACTGAGGGGGGCGTTGGAAACACCATATATTTT.

The genes are TRBV9 and TRBJ2-6; the D call may be TRBD1 or TRBD2 (5 bases each). This CDR3 has 17 residues. CDR1 is SGDLS and CDR2 is YYNGEE in the germline V gene. Trimming shortened V by 0 bases and J by 4 bases, and 14 bases separated the two germline ends. The CDR3 sequence: CASSVGVWDRGANVLTF. CDR3 nucleotides: TGTGCCAGCAGCGTAGGGGTCTGGGACCGAGGGGCCAACGTCCTGACTTTC.

This clonotype was found many times. The J gene is TRBJ2-1, the V gene TRBV6-1; a possible D gene is TRBD2 (7 bases). Deletions cut 3 bases from V and 5 bases from J, with 20 bases between. CDR1 and CDR2 (germline): MNHNS, SASEGT. The CDR3 is 17 residues long. CDR3 in amino acids: CASSDLLGGASNNEQFF. Written as DNA, the CDR3 is TGTGCCAGCAGTGATCTCCTTGGGGGGGCCAGTAACAATGAGCAGTTCTTC.

A few counts support this clonotype. The chain employs TRBV7-9 and TRBJ2-5; the D is unclear. The CDR3 covers 12 residues. The germline V and J ends were trimmed by 1 base and 9 bases, with 9 bases remaining between them. From germline, CDR1 is SEHNR and CDR2 FQNEAQ (reference sequence). The chain's CDR3 is CASSLVGQPQYF. In nucleotides, the CDR3 is TGTGCCAGCAGCTTAGTCGGCCAGCCCCAGTACTTC.

In this sample, this clonotype turned up many times. The chain employs TRBV20-1 and TRBJ1-2; no reliable D call. Trimming pared 3 bases from V and 0 bases from J, leaving 11 bases between. CDR1 DFQATT and CDR2 SNEGSKA come from the germline V gene (reference sequence). The CDR3 is 14 residues long. The CDR3 DNA is TGCAGTGCTAGTCCCCCGGGCTCTAACTATGGCTACACCTTC. It translates to CSASPPGSNYGYTF.

Ten or more counts support this clonotype. The V and J genes are TRBV6-6 and TRBJ2-7; 7 bases are shared with TRBD1. Germline CDR1 is MNHNY and CDR2 is SVGAGI (reference sequence). Trimming removed 2 bases from V and 0 bases from J; junction bases left unmatched: 7. This CDR3 has 16 residues. This CDR3 is CASSYRGQDASYEQYF. The CDR3 DNA reads TGTGCCAGCAGTTACCGCGGACAGGACGCCTCCTACGAGCAGTACTTC.

The rearrangement links TRBV4-2 to TRBJ2-7; the D gene is possibly TRBD1 (7 bases). Trimming cost V 1 base and J 5 bases, with 21 bases left between them. There are 17 residues in the CDR3. Germline values: CDR1 LGHNA, CDR2 YNFKEQ. The CDR3 nucleotides are TGTGCCAGCAGCCAAGTGCGCGGGACAGCGATCGCGAACGAGCAGTACTTC. The encoded protein is CASSQVRGTAIANEQYF.

This clonotype was counted ten times or more. The chain joins TRBV7-2 to TRBJ2-1, with 8 positions matching TRBD2. This CDR3 region has 16 residues. The ends lost 5 bases at V and 7 bases at J; junction bases unmatched: 13. CDR1 and CDR2 from the germline V gene are SGHTA and FQGNSA. The chain's CDR3 is CASSPRPAGVGNEQFF. The DNA of the CDR3 is TGTGCCAGCAGCCCCCGTCCAGCGGGGGTTGGTAATGAGCAGTTCTTC.

This clonotype was recorded at least ten times. The V and J genes are TRBV29-1 and TRBJ2-3, with 7 bases aligning to TRBD2. The CDR3 runs to 13 residues. The V gene's germline CDR1 is SQVTM and CDR2 ANQGSEA. J lost 5 bases, V lost 3 bases, and 5 bases had no gene match. The CDR3 region has the DNA TGCAGCGTTGAGCATGGCGGGAGAGATACGCAGTATTTT. Its translation: CSVEHGGRDTQYF.

This clonotype has ten or more counts. This chain uses TRBV11-2 with TRBJ1-1; 7 bases agree with TRBD1. The V segment lost 3 bases and the J segment 1 base; nucleotides outside the gene matches: 5. Germline CDR1 reads SGHAT; CDR2 reads FQNNGV. The CDR3 loop spans 15 amino acids. The CDR3: CASSFYRGPNTEAFF. The CDR3 DNA is TGTGCCAGCAGCTTTTACAGGGGTCCGAACACTGAAGCTTTCTTT. The whole variable domain, remainder taken from reference TRBV11-2 and TRBJ1-1, is EAGVAQSPRYKIIEKRQSVAFWCNPISGHATLYWYQQILGQGPKLLIQFQNNGVVDDSQLPKDRFSAERLKGVDSTLKIQPAKLEDSAVYLCASSFYRGPNTEAFFGQGTRLTVV.

This clonotype was recorded a few times. The CDR3 loop is CSVSNIEQFF. DNA of the CDR3: TGCAGCGTTAGTAACATTGAGCAGTTCTTC. The genes are TRBV29-1 and TRBJ2-1; unclear D gene. The CDR3 runs to 10 residues. Germline assignment: CDR1 SQVTM and CDR2 ANQGSEA. The ends were cut back, 5 bases at V and 9 bases at J, with 8 bases in the middle.